These 19 T cell receptor beta chains were all obtained from the same sample, sequenced in a study of patients and donors after allogeneic stem cell transplantation. TCRdb processed the RT-PCR reads anew with MiXCR; each CDR3 protein has one entry. Here the sample spans around 150,000 distinct CDR3 sequences, roughly 35% being singletons. The sequenced sample consisted of blood, either unsorted or a sorted T cell fraction (not recorded which). The receptors were sampled from a human donor who was either an allogeneic HSCT recipient or a stem cell or donor lymphocyte infusion donor (not recorded which). It is not recorded whose cells these are; they may come from a transplant donor.

This chain joins TRBV20-1 and TRBJ1-2; perhaps TRBD1 as D (5 bases). Germline V CDR1 and CDR2: DFQATT, SNEGSKA (reference sequence). CDR3 length: 12 residues. The V end was cut by 0 bases, the J end by 6 bases, with 8 bases between. The CDR3 loop reads CSARDKGDGYTF. The CDR3 nucleotides read TGCAGTGCTAGAGATAAAGGGGATGGCTACACCTTC.

This clonotype has only a few counts. V usage is TRBV30 and J usage is TRBJ1-1; no clear D. The CDR3 contains 12 residues. CDR1 GTSNPN and CDR2 SVGIG come from the germline V gene (reference sequence). Trimming took 5 bases from V and 3 from J, leaving 10 bases between them. The CDR3 DNA reads TGTGCCTGGGGTTTTGGGGACACTGAAGCTTTCTTT. It encodes CAWGFGDTEAFF. The variable domain in full, with the rest retrieved from reference TRBV30 and TRBJ1-1, is SQTIHQWPATLVQPVGSPLSLECTVEGTSNPNLYWYRQAAGRGLQLLFYSVGIGQISSEVPQNLSASRPQDRQFILSSKKLLLSDSGFYLCAWGFGDTEAFFGQGTRLTVV.

The V call is TRBV28, the J call TRBJ2-7, with unresolved D. V lost 10 bases and J lost 2, with 15 bases in between. Germline values: CDR1 MDHEN, CDR2 SYDVKM. The CDR3 is 13 residues long. CDR3 DNA: TGTGCCATCCGGCCTTTTGGGACCTACGAGCAGTACTTC. Translation: CAIRPFGTYEQYF.

The chain's CDR3 is CASSFNPANQPQHF. DNA for the CDR3: TGTGCCAGCAGTTTTAACCCGGCCAATCAGCCCCAGCATTTT. The chain carries TRBV12-3 or TRBV12-4 and TRBJ1-5; D remains ambiguous. The CDR3 runs to 14 residues. The V and J ends lost 3 bases and 3 bases respectively, with 9 bases between them.

This chain links TRBV20-1 with TRBJ1-5; a possible D gene is TRBD1 (5 bases). This CDR3 is 16 amino acids long. Germline V lookup: CDR1 DFQATT, CDR2 SNEGSKA (reference sequence). V shed 3 bases and J shed 3 bases, with 18 bases lying between them. The chain's CDR3 is CSARTARVRPNQPQHF. The DNA of the CDR3 is TGCAGTGCTAGGACCGCCAGGGTTCGCCCCAATCAGCCCCAGCATTTT.

The rearrangement links TRBV10-3 to TRBJ1-2; 7 nucleotides line up with TRBD1. Trimming took 10 bases from V and 2 from J; bases not matched to a gene: 10. This CDR3 spans 14 amino acids. CDR1 and CDR2 (germline): ENHRY, SYGVKD. For the CDR3, the DNA is TGTGCCACTAGAGGGACAGCACCAAACTATGGCTACACCTTC. Translation gives CATRGTAPNYGYTF.

This clonotype was observed a handful of times. The V gene is TRBV10-3, the J gene TRBJ1-1, with 9 bases identical to TRBD1. CDR1 is ENHRY, CDR2 SYGVKD, per germline. The CDR3 length is 13 residues. With 4 bases clipped from V and 5 bases from J, the junction kept 2 bases outside the gene matches. In DNA, the CDR3 is TGTGCCATCAGTGCGGACAGGGGTACTGAAGCTTTCTTT. Translating it yields CAISADRGTEAFF.

This rearrangement joins TRBV5-5 to TRBJ2-5; weak D call: TRBD2 (6 bases). Trimming took 3 bases from V and 3 from J, leaving 12 bases between them. CDR1 SGHKS and CDR2 YYEKEE come from the germline V gene (reference sequence). The CDR3 totals 14 residues. CDR3 sequence (DNA): TGTGCCAGCAGCTCGGGTAGCGGAAAAGAGACCCAGTACTTC. This codes for CASSSGSGKETQYF.

The chain uses TRBV12-3 or TRBV12-4 and TRBJ2-7; 7 bases are shared with TRBD1. With 3 bases clipped from V and 3 bases from J, the junction kept 8 bases outside the gene matches. The CDR3 is made up of 15 amino acids. CDR3 region: CASSFGTAGIYEQYV. The CDR3 nucleotides are TGTGCCAGCAGTTTTGGGACAGCAGGGATCTACGAGCAGTACGTC.

The chain links TRBV20-1 to TRBJ2-3; D unresolved. The ends were cut back, 5 bases at V and 5 bases at J, with 8 bases in the middle. CDR1 DFQATT and CDR2 SNEGSKA come from the germline V gene (reference sequence). This CDR3 region has 11 residues. The CDR3 here is CSAYKGDTQYF. CDR3 DNA sequence: TGCAGTGCTTACAAGGGAGATACGCAGTATTTT.

The rearrangement joins TRBV5-1 to TRBJ1-6; TRBD1 is a possible D gene (5 bases). V shed 6 bases and J shed 10 bases, with 17 bases lying between them. The CDR3 sequence is 14 residues long. Germline V gene sequence: CDR1 SGHRS, CDR2 YFSETQ. DNA of the CDR3: TGCGCCAGCACCCTGGAAGGGGTTGGCTCACCCCTCCACTTT. It yields the protein CASTLEGVGSPLHF.

This clonotype was counted between two and nine times. The V gene is TRBV6-5, the J gene TRBJ1-2; D is unclear. With 2 bases removed from V and 8 bases from J, the gap between germline ends came to 12 bases. The CDR3 is 13 amino acids. Germline loops: CDR1 MNHEY, CDR2 SVGAGI. In DNA form, the CDR3 reads TGTGCCAGCAGTTACGAGACCGAGGAAGGCTACACCTTC. Protein: CASSYETEEGYTF.

This chain connects TRBV10-3 to TRBJ2-7; TRBD1 is a possible D gene (6 bases). V gave up 8 bases and J gave up 1 base, with 9 bases separating them. The CDR3 spans 12 residues. Germline CDR1 reads ENHRY; CDR2 reads SYGVKD. The CDR3 DNA follows: TGTGCCATCGAGGACAGATCCTACGAGCAGTACGTC. Its protein product is CAIEDRSYEQYV.

This clonotype was detected only once. The chain links TRBV5-6 to TRBJ2-5, with no clear D. Germline values: CDR1 SGHDT, CDR2 YYEEEE. This CDR3 region has 12 residues. V shed 1 base and J shed 5 bases, with 6 bases lying between them. CDR3 DNA sequence: TGTGCCAGCAGCTTGAATGGGGAGACCCAGTACTTC. Translated: CASSLNGETQYF. Drawing the rest from reference TRBV5-6 and TRBJ2-5, the complete variable domain is DAGVTQSPTHLIKTRGQQVTLRCSPKSGHDTVSWYQQALGQGPQFIFQYYEEEERQRGNFPDRFSGHQFPNYSSELNVNALLLGDSALYLCASSLNGETQYFGPGTRLLVL.

V is TRBV11-2 and J is TRBJ1-1; D remains unclear. V was trimmed by 3 bases and J by 2 bases, leaving 13 bases between them. This CDR3 contains 15 residues. Germline V gene sequence: CDR1 SGHAT, CDR2 FQNNGV. The CDR3 loop reads CASSLAGRRNTEAFF. CDR3 nucleotide sequence: TGTGCCAGCAGCTTGGCGGGGAGGAGAAACACTGAAGCTTTCTTT.

The V call is TRBV4-3, the J call TRBJ2-7; D not resolved. With 0 bases removed from V and 2 bases from J, the gap between germline ends came to 14 bases. The CDR3 loop spans 16 amino acids. Germline-derived CDR1 and CDR2 are LGHNA and YSLEER. This CDR3 is CASSQDIPQRPYEQYF. In DNA form, the CDR3 reads TGCGCCAGCAGCCAAGATATTCCCCAGCGACCCTACGAGCAGTACTTC.

This sequence joins TRBV15 and TRBJ1-3, with D possibly being TRBD1 (6 bases). The germline V gene encodes CDR1 LNHNV and CDR2 YYDKDF (reference sequence). Deletions cut 3 bases from V and 4 bases from J, with 13 bases between. The CDR3 has 15 amino acids. Here the CDR3 reads CATSRARGNGNTIYF. CDR3 in DNA: TGTGCCACCAGCAGGGCGAGGGGGAACGGAAACACCATATATTTT.

The CDR3 DNA reads as TGCGCCAGCAGCTTGGCCTCAAGGGGGGGCCTCTACAATGAGCAGTTCTTC. The encoded protein is CASSLASRGGLYNEQFF. This chain uses TRBV5-1 with TRBJ2-1, with a possible D match to TRBD2 (7 bases). The V gene lost 0 bases and the J gene lost 3 bases, with 16 bases spanning the gap. Germline-derived CDR1 and CDR2 are SGHRS and YFSETQ. CDR3 length: 17 amino acids.

The CDR3 loop reads CASSWGQGAQETQYF. CDR3 coding DNA: TGTGCCAGCAGTTGGGGACAGGGGGCTCAAGAGACCCAGTACTTC. This rearrangement joins TRBV12-3 or TRBV12-4 to TRBJ2-5; 12 nucleotides line up with TRBD1. This CDR3 is built from 15 residues. Unmatched junction bases numbered 2, after V lost 4 bases and J lost 2 bases.